The present TCR beta chain was sequenced within a study of T cell responses to AZD1222 COVID-19 vaccine (TCRdb year 2021). About the study as a whole: AZD1222 recipients with second doses at about 4 weeks or about 12 weeks were pooled, because spike-specific TCR depth and breadth did not differ between schedules. TCR sequencing was performed for 230 to 250 trial participants, of whom around 200 were given two doses of AZD1222 and some 26 were given two doses of MenACWY control vaccine. Trial participants were enrolled by age into 18-55, 56-69 and 70-plus year subgroups, with about 150, 28 and 57 TCR-sequenced participants respectively. Broad study findings and their caveats: Because no day 14 peak-response samples were available, repertoires were characterized only after the peak T cell response. Nearly half of unique spike-specific TCRs reportedly recognized epitopes outside regions mutated in the B.1.351 and B.1.1.7 variants. Vaccine-associated CD4 TCRs spanned the whole spike protein, with dominant responses in regions 160-218 and 743-854. Participants were mostly white British and included more females than males, and it was suggested by the authors that clonal diversity may have been underestimated. In the small 56-69-year group, the increase in depth fell short of significance, most likely because of low power. After two AZD1222 doses, spike-specific TCR breadth and depth were significantly higher than at day 0 and than in MenACWY recipients. Conclusions about previously exposed vaccinees were limited because only a handful of AZD1222 recipients were SARS-CoV-2 seropositive at baseline.

The meaning of the sample's time point label: baseline before first vaccination. Samples from vaccinated people were obtained from the UK trials COV001 and COV002, which included a single-blind randomized controlled phase 2/3 trial of AZD1222 (ChAdOx1 nCoV-19) in healthy adults. For TCRbeta chain sequencing, PBMC samples were collected from trial participants at day 0 and at day 28 after the second dose. The CDR3 regions of human TCRbeta chains were subjected to immunosequencing. The study's own analysis went as follows. TCRs in the repertoires were matched against a reference library of SARS-CoV-2-specific TCRs that had been generated with the MIRA antigen-specificity platform. Breadth was defined as the fraction of unique TCRs that were SARS-CoV-2-associated, and depth was defined as the fraction of total T cells that were SARS-CoV-2-associated. Using the MIRA data, each spike-specific TCR was mapped to the spike region that the TCR reacts to and placed in a CD4 or CD8 class. Log10-transformed breadth and depth values were compared by one-way ANOVA with Sidak's multiple comparisons tests. In its TCRdb copy, this immuneACCESS table keeps in-frame sequences only and misses some clones. Where compared with another copy, unresolved V genes explain less than half of these, and the others have no known cause. V and J calls and clone size are as listed in that table; D and trimming were resolved from the DNA. The sample yields about 180,000 clones; roughly 88% were counted once. Around 7.9% of the sample belongs to the ten largest clones.

CDR1 and CDR2 are read off the germline V gene (reference sequence) as LNHNV and YYDKDF. The V end loses 1 base and the J end loses 4 bases, and a stretch of 4 bases separates them. The CDR3 has 12 amino acids, counting the end cysteine and phenylalanine. CDR3 DNA only is kept here, 36 bases in frame from base 1. Concerning this clone itself: It has no known antigen specificity. The input lacks base qualities; no much larger clone sits a single base away.

The V gene is TRBV15 and the J gene is TRBJ1-1; the D gene is unclear. The receptor's source is an adult in good health. The starting material was peripheral blood, obtained on day 0 of AZD1222 vaccination. The CDR3 region has the sequence CATSRAGTEAFF. The nucleotides read TGTGCCACCAGCAGAGCAGGCACTGAAGCTTTCTTT.